This is a list of T cell receptor beta chains from one sample in a study of control samples from healthy donors and cancer patients. TCRdb's table, derived via immunoSEQ multiplex PCR, lists solely in-frame clones and lacks some. The sample carries about 70,000 clones, 75% to 90% recorded once. Sequences were obtained from blood. The receptor set was obtained from a man aged 45-60 years in good health. Both conserved end residues are part of each CDR3. D genes are given only for firm matches. Not all rows give a size; the values are once, few, many and, for expanded clones, a class.

d_gene	abundance	v_gene	j_gene	CDR3nt	CDR3aa
TRBD1	-	TRBV11-1	TRBJ2-5	TGTGCCAGCAGTCCCAGGGGGCTCGAGACCCAGTACTTC	CASSPRGLETQYF
-	-	TRBV9	TRBJ2-3	TGTGCCAGCAGCGCTACAGGGGGGGCAGCAGATACGCAGTATTTT	CASSATGGAADTQYF
-	-	TRBV5-4	TRBJ2-7	TGTGCCAGCAGCTTGGGAGGCGGGACATCCTACGAGCAGTACTTC	CASSLGGGTSYEQYF
-	-	TRBV27	TRBJ1-2	TGTGCCAGCAGTAGCCTCTCAGGGGCTGGCTACACCTTC	CASSSLSGAGYTF
-	once	TRBV11-3	TRBJ1-6	TGTGCCAGCAGGATCGGGACCATTTATAATTCACCCCTCCACTTT	CASRIGTIYNSPLHF
-	-	TRBV25-1	TRBJ1-3	TGTGCCAGCAGCCCCACAGGTTCTGGAAACACCATATATTTT	CASSPTGSGNTIYF
-	once	TRBV9	TRBJ2-5	TGTGCCAGCAGCGTAGAGATGGGGTTTGAGACCCAGTACTTC	CASSVEMGFETQYF
TRBD2	-	TRBV7-8	TRBJ2-5	TGTGCCAGCCGGGGCGGGGGTTATCAAGAGACCCAGTACTTC	CASRGGGYQETQYF
-	-	TRBV12-3/TRBV12-4	TRBJ1-1	TGTGCCAGCAGATTGGGGGACACTGAAGCTTTCTTT	CASRLGDTEAFF
TRBD1	-	TRBV7-3	TRBJ1-2	TGTGCCAGCAGCCTTCGACAGGGTCGCCGGTACTTTTTC	CASSLRQGRRYFF
-	-	TRBV11-2	TRBJ2-7	TGTGCCAGCAGCTTAGATCTTGTGACGGGGCCACTCGAGCAGTACTTC	CASSLDLVTGPLEQYF
-	-	TRBV5-4	TRBJ1-4	TGTGCCAGCAAAGATCCCCTGAATGAAAAACTGTTTTTT	CASKDPLNEKLFF
-	few	TRBV5-8	TRBJ2-2	TGTGCCAGCAGCCTCATTAATCGGGGATGGTTGAACACCGGGGAGCTGTTTTTT	CASSLINRGWLNTGELFF
TRBD1	-	TRBV5-6	TRBJ2-3	TGTGCCAGCAGCCCGGGACAGGGTCGAACAGATACGCAGTATTTT	CASSPGQGRTDTQYF
TRBD2	-	TRBV30	TRBJ2-7	TGTGCCCATTCTCGAGGACTAGCGGATTACGAGCAGTACTTC	CAHSRGLADYEQYF
-	-	TRBV6-6	TRBJ2-7	TGTGCCAGCAGTCCCCGGGCTAGTGGGGGTATGGAGCAGTACTTC	CASSPRASGGMEQYF
-	-	TRBV6-5	TRBJ2-2	TGTGCCAGCAGTTACCAGGGCATCAGCCCCACCGGGGAGCTGTTTTTT	CASSYQGISPTGELFF
-	few	TRBV7-9	TRBJ1-2	TGTGCCAGCAGCTTCACGGACAGATATGGCTACACCTTC	CASSFTDRYGYTF
TRBD1	-	TRBV24-1	TRBJ1-2	TGTGCCACCAGTGATACTCCGGACAGGGAACGGCGTGGCTACACCTTC	CATSDTPDRERRGYTF
-	-	TRBV19	TRBJ1-6	TGTGCCAGTAGTATAGAATCTAGCCGCCACGGGTCACCCCTCCACTTT	CASSIESSRHGSPLHF
-	-	TRBV2	TRBJ1-2	TGTGCCATTCCGGATAAAGGCGGCTACACCTTC	CAIPDKGGYTF
-	-	TRBV5-1	TRBJ2-5	TGCGCCAGCAGCTTGGCCGGGCGGGTGATCCAAGAGACCCAGTACTTC	CASSLAGRVIQETQYF
-	-	TRBV4-3	TRBJ1-5	TGCGCCAGCAGCCAAGACTCGACGGAGAATCAGCCCCAGCATTTT	CASSQDSTENQPQHF
-	once	TRBV6-2/TRBV6-3	TRBJ1-1	TGTGCCAGCAGTTACTTGGGACAGAACACTGAAGCTTTCTTT	CASSYLGQNTEAFF
TRBD1	few	TRBV15	TRBJ2-7	TGTGCCACCAGCAGAGAATTGGGACAGAACTACGAGCAGTACTTC	CATSRELGQNYEQYF
TRBD1	-	TRBV2	TRBJ1-4	TGTGCCCAGCAAACGGGACAGGTTGGGGAAAAACTGTTTTTT	CAQQTGQVGEKLFF
TRBD1	few	TRBV11-2	TRBJ1-6	TGTGCCAGCAGCTTAGATAGGGACAGGGGAAGCTCCTATAATTCACCCCTCCACTTT	CASSLDRDRGSSYNSPLHF
-	-	TRBV5-5	TRBJ1-2	TGTGCCAGCAGCACAACCATAGCCCATGGCTACACCTTC	CASSTTIAHGYTF
TRBD2	-	TRBV7-7	TRBJ2-2	TGTGCTACCCGCCTAGCGGGAGGCACCGGGGAGCTGTTTTTT	CATRLAGGTGELFF
-	-	TRBV27	TRBJ2-6	TGTGCCAGCTCCCTCCGGGACAAAATTGGTGTTGGGGCCAACGTCCTGACTTTC	CASSLRDKIGVGANVLTF
-	-	TRBV4-1	TRBJ2-7	TGCGCCAGCAGCCAAGATTGGGGAGGACTATCCTACGAGCAGTACTTC	CASSQDWGGLSYEQYF
-	-	TRBV19	TRBJ2-7	TGTGCCAGTAGCCGGCACGCGGGGCGATACGAGCAGTACTTC	CASSRHAGRYEQYF
TRBD2	few	TRBV9	TRBJ2-1	TGTGCCAGCAGCTCCAAGACTAGCGGGGGGGTGAGCTACAATGAGCAGTTCTTC	CASSSKTSGGVSYNEQFF
-	-	TRBV5-6	TRBJ2-5	TGTGCCAGCAGCTTGACTCAGACCCAGTACTTC	CASSLTQTQYF
-	-	TRBV21-1	TRBJ2-1	TGTGCCAGCAGCCCTCCCCCAGGGGGCACCCTTTACAATAGGCAGTTCTTC	CASSPPPGGTLYNRQFF
-	-	TRBV6-4	TRBJ2-5	TGTGCCAGCAGTGTAACCGGAGGGGAGACCCAGTACTTC	CASSVTGGETQYF
-	once	TRBV5-8	TRBJ2-5	TGTGCCAGCAGCGTTAGGTTCGGCGAGACCCAGTACTTC	CASSVRFGETQYF
-	-	TRBV7-6	TRBJ1-6	TGTGCCAGCAGCTTAGAAGGCGGTTCACCCCTCCACTTT	CASSLEGGSPLHF
-	-	TRBV6-5	TRBJ1-2	TGTGCCAGCAGTTACCTTGCCGGGGCGACTGGCTACACCTTC	CASSYLAGATGYTF
-	-	TRBV27	TRBJ2-3	TGTGCCAGCAGTTTCGCAGCCTCAGATACGCAGTATTTT	CASSFAASDTQYF
TRBD1	once	TRBV3-1/TRBV3-2	TRBJ2-5	TGTGCCAGCAGCCTTACAGGGGCTGGGGAGACCCAGTACTTC	CASSLTGAGETQYF
-	-	TRBV11-2	TRBJ1-2	TGTGCCAGCAGCCAAGGGTTCAACTATGGCTACACCTTC	CASSQGFNYGYTF